This is a list of T cell receptor beta chains from one sample in a study of blood T cell repertoires in COVID-19. Clones were read by immunoSEQ multiplex PCR, and TCRdb kept only the in-frame ones, dropping some. In the table there are a few hundred thousand clones, about 90% of which are singletons. Sequenced input: PBMCs or T cells enriched from blood (not recorded which). These receptors were obtained from a human donor in a cohort exposed to, infected with or recovered from COVID-19 (not recorded which). The donor label of this sample is uncertain. Both conserved end residues are part of each CDR3. The D gene is left open where the match is weak. Where a row states a size, it is once, few, many or the class of an expanded clone; other rows omit it.

cdr3_aa	cdr3_nt	d_call	clone_size	j_call	v_call
CASSDKSNTGELFF	TGTGCCAGCAGCGACAAGTCGAACACCGGGGAGCTGTTTTTT	-	-	TRBJ2-2	TRBV7-9
CAISPSGGYNEQFF	TGTGCCATCAGTCCTAGCGGGGGTTACAATGAGCAGTTCTTC	TRBD2	-	TRBJ2-1	TRBV10-3
CASEGQPNSPLHF	TGTGCCAGCGAGGGACAGCCGAATTCACCCCTCCACTTT	TRBD1	-	TRBJ1-6	TRBV19
CASGLTPTGNQPQHF	TGTGCTAGTGGTTTAACCCCCACCGGGAATCAGCCCCAGCATTTT	-	-	TRBJ1-5	TRBV12-5
CASSVDPQAPSGNTIYF	TGTGCCAGCAGCGTAGACCCCCAAGCCCCCTCTGGAAACACCATATATTTT	-	-	TRBJ1-3	TRBV9
CAWTRFGSSYEQYF	TGTGCCTGGACTAGGTTTGGGAGCTCCTACGAGCAGTACTTC	-	-	TRBJ2-7	TRBV30
CATSDLSEGLAGTRDTQYF	TGTGCCACCAGTGATCTCTCGGAGGGACTAGCGGGGACCCGAGATACGCAGTATTTT	TRBD2	-	TRBJ2-3	TRBV24-1
CASSFRDSYGYTF	TGTGCCAGCAGTTTCAGGGACAGCTATGGCTACACCTTC	TRBD1	-	TRBJ1-2	TRBV27
CASSLTSEGAYNEQFF	TGTGCCAGCAGCTTGACTAGCGAGGGGGCCTACAATGAGCAGTTCTTC	-	-	TRBJ2-1	TRBV5-6
CASSLSFSGGTEAFF	TGTGCCAGCAGTTTATCGTTTTCAGGGGGCACTGAAGCTTTCTTT	TRBD1	-	TRBJ1-1	TRBV27
CASKQGGYGYTF	TGTGCCAGCAAACAGGGAGGGTATGGCTACACCTTC	-	-	TRBJ1-2	TRBV2
CASSEVRTGSYEQYF	TGTGCCAGCAGTGAGGTACGGACAGGAAGCTACGAGCAGTACTTC	TRBD1	-	TRBJ2-7	TRBV25-1
CASSTGEFGRTDTQYF	TGTGCCAGCAGTACGGGGGAGTTCGGCCGCACAGATACGCAGTATTTT	-	-	TRBJ2-3	TRBV11-2
CASAVVSGDTQYF	TGTGCCTCGGCGGTTGTCTCGGGAGATACGCAGTATTTT	-	-	TRBJ2-3	TRBV19
CASSLDPAHLAGGLNEQFF	TGTGCCAGCAGCTTAGATCCGGCACACCTAGCGGGCGGTCTCAATGAGCAGTTCTTC	TRBD2	-	TRBJ2-1	TRBV11-2
CASSSQGLPEKLFF	TGTGCCAGCAGTTCCCAGGGGTTGCCTGAAAAACTGTTTTTT	-	-	TRBJ1-4	TRBV6-5
CASSPLTSGSYTDTQYF	TGTGCCAGCAGTCCGCTGACTAGCGGGTCCTACACAGATACGCAGTATTTT	TRBD2	-	TRBJ2-3	TRBV6-6
CASGQGWSEKLFF	TGTGCCAGTGGACAGGGGTGGAGTGAAAAACTGTTTTTT	TRBD1	-	TRBJ1-4	TRBV6-6
CASSERLAEGSNQPQHF	TGTGCCAGCAGTGAACGGCTGGCAGAGGGATCCAATCAGCCCCAGCATTTT	-	-	TRBJ1-5	TRBV2
CAISESAVSYEQYF	TGTGCCATCAGTGAGTCAGCGGTCTCCTACGAGCAGTACTTC	-	-	TRBJ2-7	TRBV10-3
CASSQTGETAEKLFF	TGTGCCAGCAGCCAAACAGGTGAAACTGCTGAAAAACTGTTTTTT	-	-	TRBJ1-4	TRBV4-2
CASSLTGTDTQYF	TGTGCCAGCAGTTTAACCGGGACAGATACGCAGTATTTT	-	-	TRBJ2-3	TRBV12-3/TRBV12-4
CASSQDWQGYEQYF	TGTGCCAGCAGCCAAGACTGGCAGGGGTACGAGCAGTACTTC	-	-	TRBJ2-7	TRBV14
CASRLGTDPQHF	TGTGCCAGCAGACTCGGGACAGACCCCCAGCATTTT	TRBD1	-	TRBJ1-5	TRBV12-3/TRBV12-4
CASSAGHQSSYEQYF	TGTGCCAGCAGCGCGGGACACCAGAGCTCCTACGAGCAGTACTTC	-	few	TRBJ2-7	TRBV9
CASSLNIRVQGNNEQFF	TGTGCCAGCAGCTTAAACATAAGGGTTCAGGGGAACAATGAGCAGTTCTTC	-	-	TRBJ2-1	TRBV7-3
CASRANSVLTQYF	TGTGCCAGCAGAGCTAATTCGGTATTGACCCAGTACTTC	-	-	TRBJ2-5	TRBV12-3/TRBV12-4
CAISEWMTGRSNEKLFF	TGTGCCATCAGTGAATGGATGACAGGTCGTAGTAATGAAAAACTGTTTTTT	-	few	TRBJ1-4	TRBV10-3
CASSMGANYGYTF	TGTGCCAGTAGTATGGGAGCTAACTATGGCTACACCTTC	-	-	TRBJ1-2	TRBV19
CASRFTILNTEAFF	TGTGCCAGCAGATTTACTATCCTGAACACTGAAGCTTTCTTT	-	few	TRBJ1-1	TRBV2
CASSSGVQPQHF	TGTGCCAGCAGCTCAGGGGTTCAGCCCCAGCATTTT	-	once	TRBJ1-5	TRBV7-9
CASSLVFQGDNEQFF	TGTGCCAGCAGCTTGGTCTTCCAGGGGGACAATGAGCAGTTCTTC	TRBD1	-	TRBJ2-1	TRBV5-8
CASSQEWQGMGSTGELFF	TGCGCCAGCAGCCAAGAGTGGCAGGGGATGGGGAGCACCGGGGAGCTGTTTTTT	-	-	TRBJ2-2	TRBV4-3
CASSSRTGPSGDTIYF	TGTGCCAGCAGTTCGAGGACAGGACCCTCTGGAGACACCATATATTTT	TRBD1	-	TRBJ1-3	TRBV27
CASSLRGPRETQYF	TGTGCCAGCAGCTTAAGGGGGCCAAGAGAGACCCAGTACTTC	TRBD1	-	TRBJ2-5	TRBV7-7
CASSSSGGVQETQYF	TGTGCCAGCAGCTCCTCGGGGGGCGTCCAAGAGACCCAGTACTTC	-	-	TRBJ2-5	TRBV7-8
CASSLRGNSYNSPLHF	TGTGCCAGCAGCTTAAGGGGCAACTCCTATAATTCACCCCTCCACTTT	-	-	TRBJ1-6	TRBV11-2
CASSYSPVSSGNTIYF	TGTGCCAGCAGTTACTCCCCGGTTAGCTCTGGAAACACCATATATTTT	-	-	TRBJ1-3	TRBV6-5
CASSLEAGSYEQYF	TGTGCCAGCAGCTTAGAGGCAGGTTCCTACGAGCAGTACTTC	-	-	TRBJ2-7	TRBV11-2
CAWGGLAGGGEQFF	TGTGCCTGGGGTGGACTAGCGGGGGGTGGTGAGCAGTTCTTC	TRBD2	-	TRBJ2-1	TRBV30
CASSPQGHTEAFF	TGCGCCAGCAGCCCACAGGGCCATACTGAAGCTTTCTTT	-	-	TRBJ1-1	TRBV4-1
CASSPGQGSSYEQYF	TGCGCCAGCAGCCCGGGACAGGGGTCTTCCTACGAGCAGTACTTC	TRBD1	-	TRBJ2-7	TRBV4-3
CASSLVGQGPTDTQYF	TGCGCCAGCAGCTTGGTTGGACAGGGGCCCACAGATACGCAGTATTTT	TRBD1	once	TRBJ2-3	TRBV5-1
CASWGVYNEQFF	TGTGCCAGCTGGGGGGTCTACAATGAGCAGTTCTTC	-	-	TRBJ2-1	TRBV6-5
CASSLVVDRGENTIYF	TGTGCCAGCAGCTTAGTAGTTGACAGGGGCGAAAACACCATATATTTT	TRBD1	-	TRBJ1-3	TRBV7-2
CASSLGGPGTQYF	TGCGCCAGCAGCTTGGGAGGGCCCGGGACCCAGTACTTC	-	-	TRBJ2-5	TRBV5-1
CASSPSTGSTDTQYF	TGTGCCAGCAGCCCCTCGACAGGGAGCACAGATACGCAGTATTTT	TRBD1	-	TRBJ2-3	TRBV3-1/TRBV3-2
CASSQDRGGRGHGYTF	TGTGCCAGCAGCCAAGATCGCGGGGGGAGGGGTCATGGCTACACCTTC	-	-	TRBJ1-2	TRBV3-1/TRBV3-2
CASSPLQGPQGDYGYTF	TGTGCCAGCTCACCACTTCAGGGCCCACAGGGGGACTATGGCTACACCTTC	TRBD1	-	TRBJ1-2	TRBV18
CASSLGSGGSTDTQYF	TGTGCCAGCAGTTTAGGGTCCGGAGGAAGCACAGATACGCAGTATTTT	-	-	TRBJ2-3	TRBV27
CASSLGTGPYEQYF	TGCGCCAGCAGCTTGGGGACAGGGCCCTACGAGCAGTACTTC	TRBD1	few	TRBJ2-7	TRBV5-1
CASSWAGVGDYTF	TGTGCCAGCAGCTGGGCGGGGGTTGGGGACTACACCTTC	-	-	TRBJ1-2	TRBV7-9
CASSSGGGVDYGYTF	TGTGCCAGCAGCTCGGGCGGGGGCGTTGACTATGGCTACACCTTC	-	once	TRBJ1-2	TRBV7-9
CASSQVETGRTDTQYF	TGCGCCAGCAGCCAGGTCGAGACAGGTCGGACAGATACGCAGTATTTT	-	-	TRBJ2-3	TRBV4-3
CASTGGGSSSGNTIYF	TGTGCCAGTACAGGGGGCGGGTCGAGCTCTGGAAACACCATATATTTT	TRBD1	-	TRBJ1-3	TRBV19